These 28 T cell receptor beta chains came from one sample sequenced in a study of blood T cell repertoires in COVID-19. The table came from immunoSEQ multiplex PCR; TCRdb's copy has only in-frame clones and leaves some out. The sample gives 64,000 or so clones, around 83% of which show up once; over 9.5% is in the top ten. The sequenced sample was peripheral blood. The receptor source for this set is a human donor in a cohort sampled during active COVID-19.

V is TRBV6-5 and J is TRBJ1-5, with a tentative D call TRBD1 (6 bases). V was clipped by 7 bases and J by 6 bases, with 13 bases between them. The CDR3 loop spans 13 amino acids. The V gene's germline CDR1 is MNHEY and CDR2 SVGAGI. Here the CDR3 DNA reads TGTGCCAGCAATACAGGGTTGACTCAGCCCCAGCATTTT. As protein: CASNTGLTQPQHF.

As regards this clone: The same CDR3 arises from other DNA sequences in this sample as well. The chain uses TRBV5-4 and TRBJ2-2, with 10 bases that match TRBD2. The CDR3 runs 15 residues. Germline V gives CDR1 SGHNT, CDR2 YYREEE (reference sequence). The trim removed 4 bases at V and 2 bases at J, leaving 2 bases unmatched. The CDR3 sequence is CASSLAGVNTGELFF. CDR3 bases: TGTGCCAGCAGCCTAGCGGGGGTTAACACCGGGGAGCTGTTTTTT.

This clone occurred a few times. The chain is built from TRBV7-9 and TRBJ2-7; 10 bases align to TRBD2. Germline lookup yields CDR1 SEHNR and CDR2 FQNEAQ (reference sequence). The CDR3 covers 15 residues. Losses at the gene ends were 8 bases for V and 4 bases for J; bases not matched to a gene: 11. The CDR3 coding sequence is TGTGCCAGCGCCGGGAGCGGGGGGGCCCGGTACGAGCAGTACGTC. It codes for CASAGSGGARYEQYV.

The V call is TRBV3-1 (or the pseudogene TRBV3-2), the J call TRBJ2-3; tentatively, D is TRBD1 (5 bases). In germline, CDR1 is LGHDT, CDR2 YNNKEL (reference sequence). Trimming cost V 0 bases and J 3 bases, with 13 bases left between them. The CDR3 is made up of 16 amino acids. The CDR3 protein is CASSQDRTAGTDTQYF. In nucleotides, the CDR3 is TGTGCCAGCAGCCAAGATCGAACCGCAGGGACAGATACGCAGTATTTT.

CDR3 nucleotides: TGTGCCAGCAGCTTAGACAGGTCGTACGAGCAGTACGTC. It yields the protein CASSLDRSYEQYV. The V gene is TRBV5-4, the J gene TRBJ2-7; maybe TRBD1 (6 bases). The CDR3 consists of 13 residues. V gave up 2 bases and J gave up 4 bases, with 10 bases separating them. The germline gives CDR1 SGHNT, CDR2 YYREEE (reference sequence).

The rearrangement joins TRBV18 to TRBJ2-7, with TRBD1 identical over 8 bases. Per germline, CDR1 KGHSH and CDR2 LQKENI. Trimming cost V 4 bases and J 5 bases; bases outside gene matches: 1. The CDR3 is 12 amino acids. The CDR3 reads CASSQDRDEQYV. The DNA of the CDR3 is TGTGCCAGCTCACAGGACAGGGACGAGCAGTACGTC.

The CDR3 DNA is TGTGCCAGCAGAAAGACAGCGAACACTGAAGCTTTCTTT. Translating it yields CASRKTANTEAFF. This rearrangement joins TRBV28 to TRBJ1-1, with a weak D call TRBD1 (5 bases). The CDR3 is made up of 13 amino acids. V was shortened by 6 bases and J by 1 base, with 9 bases between the two germline ends. Germline CDR1 is MDHEN and CDR2 is SYDVKM.

The genes are TRBV5-1 and TRBJ1-3, with a tentative D call TRBD1 (5 bases). V lost 5 bases to trimming and J lost 4 bases, with 13 bases between them. The CDR3 spans 14 residues. CDR1 and CDR2 (germline): SGHRS, YFSETQ. CDR3 protein: CASRNQGAGNTIYF. CDR3 nucleotide sequence: TGCGCCAGCAGAAATCAGGGTGCCGGAAACACCATATATTTT.

This chain joins TRBV11-2 and TRBJ2-4, with 8 bases lining up with TRBD1. CDR1 and CDR2 (germline): SGHAT, FQNNGV. The CDR3 covers 12 residues. V lost 5 bases and J lost 9; bases outside the gene matches: 3. CDR3 sequence (DNA): TGTGCCAGCAGCCCGACAGGGGCCATTCAGTACTTC. This encodes CASSPTGAIQYF.

The chain carries TRBV6-6 and TRBJ1-3; D is unresolved. CDR3 length: 13 amino acids. Between the trimmed V and J ends, which lost 9 bases and 0 bases, there was a span of 9 bases. Germline values: CDR1 MNHNY, CDR2 SVGAGI (reference sequence). Written as DNA, the CDR3 is TGTGCCAGTAACGGGAACTCTGGAAACACCATATATTTT. It yields the protein CASNGNSGNTIYF.

This clone was observed a handful of times. The chain recombines TRBV5-4 with TRBJ2-3, with TRBD2 matching over 13 bases. CDR1 and CDR2 from the germline V gene are SGHNT and YYREEE (reference sequence). This CDR3 has 17 amino acids. The trim removed 4 bases at V and 7 bases at J, leaving 12 bases unmatched. CDR3 region: CASSPTSGGSRQHTQYF. CDR3 nucleotide sequence: TGTGCCAGCAGCCCGACTAGCGGGGGGTCCCGACAGCATACGCAGTATTTT.

The rearrangement links TRBV5-1 to TRBJ1-1; D perhaps matches TRBD1 (5 bases). V shed 1 base and J shed 1 base, with 8 bases lying between them. Germline CDR1 reads SGHRS; CDR2 reads YFSETQ. The CDR3 is made up of 14 amino acids. The CDR3 coding sequence is TGCGCCAGCAGCTTGTCCCAGGGGAACACTGAAGCTTTCTTT. Its translation is CASSLSQGNTEAFF.

This chain links TRBV6-6 with TRBJ2-7, with D uncertain. Trimming took off 2 bases at V and 5 bases at J, with 7 bases between the two ends. Germline V CDR1 and CDR2: MNHNY, SVGAGI (reference sequence). The length of the CDR3 is 12 residues. CDR3 in DNA: TGTGCCAGCAGTTACGTTTCGGACGAGCAGTACTTC. Protein product: CASSYVSDEQYF.

J is TRBJ2-1 and V is TRBV13, with 7 bases aligning to TRBD2. V was clipped by 5 bases and J by 0 bases; unmatched bases: 7. The germline gives CDR1 PRHDT, CDR2 FYEKMQ (reference sequence). The CDR3 loop spans 16 amino acids. CDR3 DNA sequence: TGTGCCAGCAGCCCGAGACTAGCCATCTCCTACAATGAGCAGTTCTTC. This sequence encodes CASSPRLAISYNEQFF.

This clone has a handful of counts. The chain joins TRBV27 to TRBJ2-2; no reliable D call. This CDR3 comprises 12 residues. Trimming cost V 3 bases and J 5 bases, with 4 bases left between them. Germline assignment: CDR1 MNHEY and CDR2 SMNVEV (reference sequence). The CDR3 reads CASSFTTGELFF. The CDR3 DNA is TGTGCCAGCAGTTTCACAACCGGGGAGCTGTTTTTT.

This clone was observed once. The chain recombines TRBV28 with TRBJ1-1; 11 bases align to TRBD1. Germline V gives CDR1 MDHEN, CDR2 SYDVKM. The junction had 7 bases not matched to a gene; V was cut back by 6 bases and J by 4 bases. This CDR3 contains 15 residues. CDR3 sequence reads: CASRPAGTGGTEAFF. The CDR3 coding sequence is TGTGCCAGCAGGCCAGCCGGGACAGGGGGCACTGAAGCTTTCTTT.

This chain joins TRBV28 and TRBJ1-1, with D possibly TRBD1 on 6 matching bases. CDR1 and CDR2 from the germline V gene are MDHEN and SYDVKM. The V gene lost 3 bases and the J gene lost 10 bases, with 18 bases spanning the gap. The CDR3 consists of 14 residues. CDR3 protein: CASSFGRSDSGAFF. The CDR3 DNA follows: TGTGCCAGCAGTTTCGGGCGGTCGGACAGTGGAGCTTTCTTT. The full variable domain, its missing parts supplied by reference TRBV28 and TRBJ1-1, is DVKVTQSSRYLVKRTGEKVFLECVQDMDHENMFWYRQDPGLGLRLIYFSYDVKMKEKGDIPEGYSVSREKKERFSLILESASTNQTSMYLCASSFGRSDSGAFFGQGTRLTVV.

This clone has more than one count but fewer than ten. This sequence joins TRBV7-9 and TRBJ1-3; D might be TRBD1 (6 bases). The germline CDR1 and CDR2 sequences are SEHNR and FQNEAQ (reference sequence). The CDR3 consists of 19 residues. Trimming stripped 5 bases from V and 0 bases from J, with 23 bases between. The CDR3 DNA is TGTGCCAGCAGCCCCCAGGGGATGGCGCAGGTTCGCTCTGGAAACACCATATATTTT. This translates into CASSPQGMAQVRSGNTIYF.

This clone was seen more than once but under ten times. The chain couples TRBV3-1 (or the pseudogene TRBV3-2) to TRBJ2-7; 8 nucleotides agree with TRBD2. The CDR3 extends over 16 amino acids. V was pared by 3 bases and J by 1 base, with 8 bases of the junction left unmatched. Looked up from germline, CDR1 is LGHDT and CDR2 is YNNKEL (reference sequence). The CDR3 sequence is CASSHARGGGSYEQYF. CDR3 DNA sequence: TGTGCCAGCAGCCACGCTAGGGGCGGGGGGTCCTACGAGCAGTACTTC.

The chain uses TRBV5-1 and TRBJ2-1; 8 bases are a match to TRBD2. Trimming took 4 bases from V and 7 from J; bases not matched to a gene: 7. The CDR3 length is 14 residues. Per germline, CDR1 SGHRS and CDR2 YFSETQ. CDR3 protein: CASSQNGRGNEQFF. Here the CDR3 DNA reads TGCGCCAGCAGCCAAAACGGGAGGGGGAATGAGCAGTTCTTC. Drawing the rest from reference TRBV5-1 and TRBJ2-1, the complete variable domain is KAGVTQTPRYLIKTRGQQVTLSCSPISGHRSVSWYQQTPGQGLQFLFEYFSETQRNKGNFPGRFSGRQFSNSRSEMNVSTLELGDSALYLCASSQNGRGNEQFFGPGTRLTVL.

This clone was observed a single time. This rearrangement joins TRBV20-1 to TRBJ2-1; D unresolved. This CDR3 has 12 residues. Germline V gene lookup returns CDR1 DFQATT and CDR2 SNEGSKA (reference sequence). V lost 3 bases and J 6 bases, leaving 9 bases between the germline ends. The DNA of the CDR3 is TGCAGTGCTAGTCAGGCGAGCAATGAGCAGTTCTTC. Protein sequence: CSASQASNEQFF.

The rearrangement links TRBV29-1 to TRBJ2-7, with a tentative D call TRBD1 (6 bases). Deletions cut 3 bases from V and 2 bases from J, with 11 bases between. The V gene's germline CDR1 is SQVTM and CDR2 ANQGSEA. The CDR3 is made up of 13 amino acids. CDR3 loop: CSVEVDRAYEQYF. DNA of the CDR3: TGCAGCGTTGAGGTGGACAGAGCCTACGAGCAGTACTTC.

The J gene is TRBJ1-2, the V gene TRBV19; 10 bases are shared with TRBD1. J was trimmed by 7 bases and V by 4 bases; bases with no gene match: 12. Germline loops: CDR1 LNHDA, CDR2 SQIVND (reference sequence). The CDR3 is 16 amino acids. The CDR3 DNA follows: TGTGCCAGTAGTACCAAGTCGGGACAGGGGATTGGTGGCTACACCTTC. Residues: CASSTKSGQGIGGYTF.

The V and J genes are TRBV12-3 or TRBV12-4 and TRBJ2-5, with D unclear. The V end lost 2 bases, the J end lost 14 bases, and 18 bases lay between the germline ends. The CDR3 is made up of 13 amino acids. CDR3 sequence reads: CASSLTSAQASYF. The CDR3, as DNA: TGTGCCAGCAGTTTAACTTCCGCTCAAGCGTCCTACTTC.

The chain carries TRBV9 and TRBJ1-5, with D uncertain. V was pared by 0 bases and J by 4 bases, with 11 bases between. The CDR3 covers 15 residues. Germline V gene sequence: CDR1 SGDLS, CDR2 YYNGEE. CDR3 DNA: TGTGCCAGCAGCGTAGGTAGGAGCAAGAATCAGCCCCAGCATTTT. Its protein product is CASSVGRSKNQPQHF.

The chain recombines TRBV5-4 with TRBJ2-7, with a weak D call TRBD1 (6 bases). CDR3 length: 14 residues. V lost 0 bases and J lost 6, with 13 bases in between. Germline CDR1 is SGHNT and CDR2 is YYREEE (reference sequence). The CDR3 reads CASSLGGPGAEQYF. The DNA of the CDR3 is TGTGCCAGCAGCTTGGGGGGGCCAGGGGCCGAGCAGTACTTC.

This clone appeared a single time. The chain links TRBV3-1 (or the pseudogene TRBV3-2) to TRBJ2-3, with 7 bases aligning to TRBD2. The CDR3 is 16 residues long. Germline V gene lookup returns CDR1 LGHDT and CDR2 YNNKEL (reference sequence). V was pared by 0 bases and J by 2 bases, with 5 bases of the junction left unmatched. This CDR3 is CASSQDLAGATDTQYF. CDR3 in DNA: TGTGCCAGCAGCCAAGATTTGGCGGGAGCCACAGATACGCAGTATTTT.

The genes are TRBV23-1 and TRBJ1-2; 8 nucleotides line up with TRBD1. TRBV23-1 has ORF status, its function being uncertain. This CDR3 has 17 amino acids. The J segment lost 4 bases and the V segment lost 6 bases, leaving 16 bases of the junction unmatched. DNA of the CDR3: TGCGCCAGCAGCACAGGGACAGGCACAATTCTTTCCTATGGCTACACCTTC. This encodes CASSTGTGTILSYGYTF.